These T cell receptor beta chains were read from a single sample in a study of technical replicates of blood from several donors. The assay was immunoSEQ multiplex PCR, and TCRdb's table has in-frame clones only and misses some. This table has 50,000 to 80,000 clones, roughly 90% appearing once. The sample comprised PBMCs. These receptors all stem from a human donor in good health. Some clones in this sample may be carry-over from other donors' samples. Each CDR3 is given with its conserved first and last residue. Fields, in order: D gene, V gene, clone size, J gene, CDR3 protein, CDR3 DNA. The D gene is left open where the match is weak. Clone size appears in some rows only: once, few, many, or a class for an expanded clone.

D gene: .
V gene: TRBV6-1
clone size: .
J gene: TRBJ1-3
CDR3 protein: CASSTRLTGNTIYF
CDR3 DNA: TGTGCCAGCAGTACTCGGTTGACAGGAAACACCATATATTTT

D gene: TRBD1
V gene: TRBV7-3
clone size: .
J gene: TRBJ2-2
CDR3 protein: CASSSDRVAGELFF
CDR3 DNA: TGTGCCAGCAGCTCGGACAGGGTCGCCGGGGAGCTGTTTTTT

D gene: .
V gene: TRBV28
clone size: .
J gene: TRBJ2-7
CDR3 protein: CASSVTGGGSYEQYF
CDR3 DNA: TGTGCCAGCAGCGTGACAGGTGGGGGCTCCTACGAGCAGTACTTC

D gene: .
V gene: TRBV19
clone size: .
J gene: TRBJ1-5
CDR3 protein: CATAAGGYSNQPQHF
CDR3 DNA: TGTGCCACGGCCGCGGGGGGATATAGCAATCAGCCCCAGCATTTT

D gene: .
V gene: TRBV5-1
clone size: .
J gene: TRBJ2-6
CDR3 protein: CASFPTGANVLTF
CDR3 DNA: TGCGCCAGCTTCCCAACTGGGGCCAACGTCCTGACTTTC

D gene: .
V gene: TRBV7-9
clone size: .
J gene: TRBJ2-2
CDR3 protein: CASSLAGGGELFF
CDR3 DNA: TGTGCCAGCAGCTTAGCCGGGGGCGGGGAGCTGTTTTTT

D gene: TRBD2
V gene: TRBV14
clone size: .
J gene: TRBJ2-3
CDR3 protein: CASSQGWTSTNTDTQYF
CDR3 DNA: TGTGCCAGCAGCCAGGGCTGGACTAGCACCAACACAGATACGCAGTATTTT

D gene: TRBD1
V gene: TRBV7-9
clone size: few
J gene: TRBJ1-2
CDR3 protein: CASSFPGQGAIGYTF
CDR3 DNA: TGTGCCAGCAGCTTTCCGGGACAGGGGGCAATTGGCTACACCTTC

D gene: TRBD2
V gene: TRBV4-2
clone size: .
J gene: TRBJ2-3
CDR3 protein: CASSRAGTSGVTDTQYF
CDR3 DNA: TGTGCCAGCAGCCGGGCCGGGACTAGTGGTGTCACAGATACGCAGTATTTT

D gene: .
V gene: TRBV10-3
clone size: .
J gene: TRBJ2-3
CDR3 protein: CAIKPGFSTDTQYF
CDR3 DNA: TGTGCCATCAAACCAGGATTTAGCACAGATACGCAGTATTTT

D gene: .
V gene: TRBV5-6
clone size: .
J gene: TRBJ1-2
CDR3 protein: CASSSAGGAVRWGYTF
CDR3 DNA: TGTGCCAGCAGCTCGGCTGGAGGGGCGGTGAGGTGGGGCTACACCTTC

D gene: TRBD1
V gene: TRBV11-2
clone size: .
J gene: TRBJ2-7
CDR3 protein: CASSFDRANEQYF
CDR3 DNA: TGTGCCAGCAGCTTCGACAGGGCGAACGAGCAGTACTTC